The following is a T cell receptor beta chain sequence with its context. The antigen remains undetermined. The junction does not match germline at one end; this may be a read error. The data belong to a study of T cells in localized non-small cell lung cancer. The study's findings and limits: Higher blood T cell density went with longer overall survival. Peak T cell clonality was found in uninvolved adjacent lung, exceeding tumor. Turning up in adjacent lung were a median approximately 58 of the top 100 tumor clones. Heterogeneity within the tumor remains possible, as just one region underwent sequencing.

Germline V CDR1 and CDR2: SEHNR, FQNEAQ (reference sequence). The length of the CDR3 is 12 residues. The repertoire was sequenced with immunoSEQ multiplex PCR; TCRdb's copy has only in-frame clones and lacks some. The sample lists about 24,000 clones, about 80% occurring once. V is TRBV7-9 and J is TRBJ1-2; D is undetermined. The receptor's source is a man aged 35 to 69 with stage II lung adenocarcinoma. This specimen consisted of PBMCs, obtained before any cancer treatment. This CDR3 is CAGSLELYGYTF. The DNA of the CDR3 is TGTGCCGGCAGCTTAGAGCTATATGGCTACACCTTC.